The 12 T cell receptor beta chains presented below share a single source sample, sequenced in a study of breast tumors, draining lymph nodes, adjacent tissues. Breast cancer patients provided tissue from their axillary draining lymph nodes. TCRdb itself ran the multiplex PCR reads through MiXCR, one entry per CDR3 protein. The repertoire holds about 180,000 distinct CDR3 sequences, 25% to 40% seen once, with 4.3% in the top ten. The material sequenced was axillary lymph node tissue. These receptors were obtained from a female donor with breast cancer. Some clones in this sample may be carry-over from other donors' samples.

This clonotype occurred many times. The chain uses TRBV19 and TRBJ1-4; perhaps TRBD1 as D (5 bases). Trimming left V 4 bases short and J 8 bases short, with 17 bases between. The CDR3 totals 15 residues. The germline V gene encodes CDR1 LNHDA and CDR2 SQIVND (reference sequence). CDR3 DNA: TGTGCCAGTAGTAGTCGGGGCTACGGGAAGGAAAAACTGTTTTTT. Encoded protein: CASSSRGYGKEKLFF.

This clonotype showed up many times. The genes are TRBV20-1 and TRBJ2-3, with D tentatively TRBD2 (5 bases). The CDR3 runs to 14 residues. Germline-derived CDR1 and CDR2 are DFQATT and SNEGSKA (reference sequence). Deletions cut 2 bases from V and 0 bases from J, with 9 bases between. The CDR3 coding sequence is TGCAGTGCTAGAACGGGGTATAGCACAGATACGCAGTATTTT. Amino acids: CSARTGYSTDTQYF.

As regards this clonotype: Its ends do not fully match the called genes, so a read error is possible. V is TRBV20-1 and J is TRBJ2-2; D call uncertain. CDR1 is DFQATT and CDR2 is SNEGSKA in the germline V gene (reference sequence). CDR3 length: 9 residues. The CDR3 coding sequence is TGTAGTGCTAGCGGGGAGCTGTTTTTT. Its protein is CSASGELFF.

This clonotype occurred many times. The V and J genes are TRBV20-1 and TRBJ1-4; no definite D call. With 6 bases removed from V and 8 bases from J, the gap between germline ends came to 13 bases. There are 12 residues in the CDR3. Looked up from germline, CDR1 is DFQATT and CDR2 is SNEGSKA (reference sequence). CDR3 sequence: CSATRRKEKLFF. CDR3 DNA sequence: TGCAGTGCGACACGGAGGAAGGAAAAACTGTTTTTT.

Concerning this clonotype itself: A read error may be the cause here, since a much bigger clone is one base away. The chain recombines TRBV4-1 with TRBJ2-7, with 13 bases fitting TRBD2. J lost 7 bases, V lost 4 bases, and 13 bases had no gene match. This CDR3 is 17 amino acids long. Germline V gives CDR1 MGHRA, CDR2 YSYEKL. The CDR3: CASSLTSGRPENHEQYF. CDR3 coding DNA: TGCGCCAGCAGCCTGACTAGCGGGAGGCCAGAAAACCATGAGCAGTACTTC.

This clonotype occurred a few times. This could be a read error, since a much larger clone is one nucleotide away. The chain couples TRBV13 to TRBJ2-7; D gene ambiguous. Trimming shortened V by 2 bases and J by 0 bases, and 11 bases separated the two germline ends. The CDR3 loop spans 15 amino acids. Germline CDR1 is PRHDT and CDR2 is FYEKMQ (reference sequence). The CDR3 spells CASSLHRYSSYEQYF. CDR3 coding DNA: TGTGCCAGCAGCTTACATCGCTACAGCTCCTACGAGCAGTACTTC.

Concerning this clonotype: A read error may account for a junction end that differs from germline. J is TRBJ2-5 and V is TRBV14; 7 positions agree with TRBD1. The germline CDR1 and CDR2 sequences are SGHDN and FVKESK. There are 14 residues in the CDR3. This CDR3 reads CASSRSRGKETQSF. The CDR3 region has the DNA TGTGCCAGCAGCCGTTCCAGGGGGAAGGAGACCCAGTCCTTC.

This clonotype was picked up many times. The chain combines TRBV18 with TRBJ2-1; 8 bases line up with TRBD1. Germline CDR1 reads KGHSH; CDR2 reads LQKENI. The V segment lost 2 bases and the J segment 6 bases; nucleotides outside the gene matches: 6. CDR3 length: 15 residues. The CDR3 sequence: CASSPVTGVGNEQFF. The DNA for the CDR3 is TGTGCCAGCTCACCAGTGACAGGGGTGGGCAATGAGCAGTTCTTC.

The chain uses TRBV19 and TRBJ2-2; 9 bases are shared with TRBD1. This CDR3 region has 17 residues. The V gene's germline CDR1 is LNHDA and CDR2 SQIVND (reference sequence). The V and J ends lost 4 bases and 8 bases, in that order; junction bases with no gene match: 14. The CDR3 here is CASSTRTGDLLGGELFF. The CDR3 DNA reads as TGTGCCAGTAGTACACGGACAGGGGATCTTCTAGGGGGGGAGCTGTTTTTT.

This clonotype was seen many times. The rearrangement links TRBV9 to TRBJ1-2, with D tentatively TRBD1 (6 bases). Per the germline V gene, CDR1 is SGDLS and CDR2 is YYNGEE. The CDR3 has 15 residues. Deletions cut 0 bases from V and 4 bases from J, with 13 bases between. For the CDR3, the DNA is TGTGCCAGCAGCGTAGGTCACAGGGAACTCTATGGCTACACCTTC. Protein: CASSVGHRELYGYTF.

This clonotype showed up just a few times. V and J are TRBV6-2 or TRBV6-3 and TRBJ2-1, with 11 bases fitting TRBD2. The CDR3 extends over 14 amino acids. Germline V CDR1 and CDR2: MNHEY, SVGEGT. V gave up 8 bases and J gave up 7 bases; unmatched junction bases: 7. CDR3: CASLSGGALNEQFF. CDR3 in DNA: TGTGCCAGCCTTAGCGGGGGGGCGTTGAATGAGCAGTTCTTC.

The DNA for the CDR3 is TGTGCCAGCTCTCGCGGACAGGGGAGAGAAGAGACCCAGTACTTC. Translation gives CASSRGQGREETQYF. The V and J genes are TRBV18 and TRBJ2-5; 9 bases line up with TRBD1. With V trimmed by 6 bases and J by 3 bases, 8 bases remained unmatched. CDR1 is KGHSH, CDR2 LQKENI, per germline. The CDR3 runs 15 residues.